The 12 T cell receptor beta chains reported below all come from one sample, sequenced in a study of cytomegalovirus exposure and HLA in healthy donors. This PCR relied on a set of 60 Vbeta primers and 13 Jbeta primers. Repertoires were generated with immunoSEQ multiplex PCR, while TCRdb's copy carries only in-frame clones and drops some. The table has around 110,000 clones, around 81% seen once. The sequenced sample consisted of PBMCs. These receptors were taken from a woman aged 25 to 45 in good health and CMV-seronegative.

V usage is TRBV6-6 and J usage is TRBJ2-7; the match to TRBD1 covers 10 bases. Germline loops: CDR1 MNHNY, CDR2 SVGAGI (reference sequence). The CDR3 loop spans 13 amino acids. The CDR3 region is CASTGTGDLEQYF. The DNA of the CDR3 is TGTGCTAGTACCGGGACAGGGGATCTGGAGCAGTACTTC.

The chain uses TRBV5-4 and TRBJ2-3; D gene unclear. CDR1 is SGHNT and CDR2 is YYREEE in the germline V gene (reference sequence). This CDR3 region has 14 residues. V was cut by 0 bases and J by 0 bases, with 5 bases left in between. The CDR3 protein is CASSLAQSTDTQYF. CDR3 DNA: TGTGCCAGCAGCTTGGCTCAGAGCACAGATACGCAGTATTTT. Using reference TRBV5-4 and TRBJ2-3 for the parts outside the CDR3, the full variable domain is ETGVTQSPTHLIKTRGQQVTLRCSSQSGHNTVSWYQQALGQGPQFIFQYYREEENGRGNFPPRFSGLQFPNYSSELNVNALELDDSALYLCASSLAQSTDTQYFGPGTRLTVL.

This clone was recorded once. The CDR3 region is CASSLSQASRETQYF. The CDR3 DNA follows: TGTGCCAGCAGTTTATCGCAGGCTAGCAGAGAGACCCAGTACTTC. The V and J genes are TRBV27 and TRBJ2-5, with D perhaps TRBD2 (5 bases). Germline V CDR1 and CDR2: MNHEY, SMNVEV (reference sequence). V was shortened by 0 bases and J by 4 bases, with 12 bases between the two germline ends. The CDR3 spans 15 residues.

Points on this clone: This CDR3 is missing its conserved last phenylalanine or tryptophan, likely due to a read error. The DNA is omitted, as the CDR3 cannot be located on it reliably, and the CDR3 follows TCRdb's listing. This CDR3 reads CASSASPGLAGADSCA. The V and J genes are TRBV12-1 and TRBJ2-7; the table assigns TRBD2, which was not confirmed against the DNA. TRBV12-1 is a listed pseudogene. The CDR3 totals 16 residues, both ends included.

The chain is built from TRBV2 and TRBJ2-1; tentatively, D is TRBD1 (5 bases). V was trimmed by 10 bases and J by 7 bases, leaving 20 bases between them. The V gene's germline CDR1 is SNHLY and CDR2 FYNNEI. The CDR3 consists of 14 residues. The CDR3 sequence is CAINDESGLNEQFF. CDR3 in DNA: TGTGCCATCAACGATGAATCAGGGCTGAATGAGCAGTTCTTC.

This clone was seen once. The chain is built from TRBV7-9 and TRBJ1-2; D might be TRBD1 (5 bases). V was shortened by 5 bases and J by 4 bases, with 26 bases between the two germline ends. The germline CDR1 and CDR2 sequences are SEHNR and FQNEAQ (reference sequence). CDR3 size: 18 residues. The CDR3 protein is CASSQGISGVRLGYGYTF. DNA for the CDR3: TGTGCCAGCAGCCAAGGTATCTCGGGGGTTCGTCTTGGCTATGGCTACACCTTC.

V usage is TRBV6-4 and J usage is TRBJ2-1, with TRBD2 as a possible D gene (6 bases). The CDR3 sequence is 13 residues long. V lost 0 bases and J 10 bases, leaving 10 bases between the germline ends. Germline V lookup: CDR1 MRHNA, CDR2 SNTAGT. The CDR3 spells CASSDSGGGEQFF. In nucleotides, the CDR3 is TGTGCCAGCAGTGACTCGGGGGGTGGCGAGCAGTTCTTC.

The V call is TRBV6-5, the J call TRBJ1-1, with 9 positions matching TRBD1. V was clipped by 4 bases and J by 8 bases; unmatched bases: 8. Germline lookup yields CDR1 MNHEY and CDR2 SVGAGI. The CDR3 loop spans 14 amino acids. The CDR3 region is CASSSLLGQGEAFF. The CDR3 DNA is TGTGCCAGCAGTTCTCTATTGGGACAGGGAGAAGCTTTCTTT.

This sequence joins TRBV6-5 and TRBJ2-1; tentatively, D is TRBD2 (5 bases). The CDR3 loop spans 14 amino acids. V lost 5 bases and J 6 bases, leaving 14 bases between the germline ends. CDR1 is MNHEY and CDR2 is SVGAGI in the germline V gene. CDR3 sequence: CASSTPSGGNEQFF. DNA of the CDR3: TGTGCCAGCAGTACCCCTTCAGGAGGCAATGAGCAGTTCTTC.

The V gene is TRBV2, the J gene TRBJ1-1; 10 bases agree with TRBD1. CDR1 SNHLY and CDR2 FYNNEI come from the germline V gene. After removal of 6 bases from V and 4 bases from J, the junction contained 8 bases not matched to a gene. The CDR3 runs 15 residues. The CDR3 sequence is CASRAIDRGLTEAFF. The CDR3 DNA reads TGTGCCAGCAGAGCGATCGACAGGGGGCTCACTGAAGCTTTCTTT.

Only a few counts were recorded for this clone. This rearrangement joins TRBV28 to TRBJ2-3; 9 positions match TRBD2. V lost 4 bases, J lost 3 bases, and 17 bases stayed unmatched. This CDR3 is built from 19 residues. The germline V gene encodes CDR1 MDHEN and CDR2 SYDVKM. CDR3 in DNA: TGTGCCAGCAGTTCGGAATATAGCGGGAGTTGGCTAGAGACAGATACGCAGTATTTT. Translation: CASSSEYSGSWLETDTQYF.

V and J are TRBV28 and TRBJ2-5; weak D call: TRBD1 (6 bases). This CDR3 has 15 amino acids. Germline V gene lookup returns CDR1 MDHEN and CDR2 SYDVKM. V lost 5 bases to trimming and J lost 3 bases, with 16 bases between them. The CDR3: CASSIQGVEEETQYF. The CDR3 DNA reads as TGTGCCAGCAGTATACAGGGAGTAGAGGAAGAGACCCAGTACTTC.